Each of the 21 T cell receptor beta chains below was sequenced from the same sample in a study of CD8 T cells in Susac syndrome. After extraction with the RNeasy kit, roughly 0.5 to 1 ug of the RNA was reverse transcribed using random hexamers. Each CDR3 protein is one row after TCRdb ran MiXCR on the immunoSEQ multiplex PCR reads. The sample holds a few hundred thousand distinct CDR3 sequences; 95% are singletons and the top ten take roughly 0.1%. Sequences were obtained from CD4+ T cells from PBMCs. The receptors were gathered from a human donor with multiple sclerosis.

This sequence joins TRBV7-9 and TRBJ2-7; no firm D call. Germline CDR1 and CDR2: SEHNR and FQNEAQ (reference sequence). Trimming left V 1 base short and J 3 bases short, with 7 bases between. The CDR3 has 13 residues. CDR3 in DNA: TGTGCCAGCAGCTTAGAGGGTCTCTACGAGCAGTACTTC. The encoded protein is CASSLEGLYEQYF.

CDR3 sequence reads: CSVEDGRGETQYF. The CDR3 DNA reads as TGCAGCGTTGAAGACGGCAGGGGGGAGACCCAGTACTTC. The rearrangement joins TRBV29-1 to TRBJ2-5; 7 bases map to TRBD1. The germline CDR1 and CDR2 sequences are SQVTM and ANQGSEA. The trim removed 0 bases at V and 5 bases at J, leaving 3 bases unmatched. The CDR3 consists of 13 residues.

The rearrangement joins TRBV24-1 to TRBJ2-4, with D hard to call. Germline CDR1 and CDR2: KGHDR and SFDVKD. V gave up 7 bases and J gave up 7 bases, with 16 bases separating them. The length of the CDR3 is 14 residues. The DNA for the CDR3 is TGTGCCACCAGCGACCTGGGCCACAAGAACATTCAGTACTTC. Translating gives CATSDLGHKNIQYF.

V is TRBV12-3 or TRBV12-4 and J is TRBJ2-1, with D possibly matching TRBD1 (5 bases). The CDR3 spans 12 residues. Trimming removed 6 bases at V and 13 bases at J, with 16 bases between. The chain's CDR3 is CASSQPRQGQFF. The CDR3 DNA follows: TGTGCCAGCAGCCAACCCCGGCAGGGACAGTTCTTC.

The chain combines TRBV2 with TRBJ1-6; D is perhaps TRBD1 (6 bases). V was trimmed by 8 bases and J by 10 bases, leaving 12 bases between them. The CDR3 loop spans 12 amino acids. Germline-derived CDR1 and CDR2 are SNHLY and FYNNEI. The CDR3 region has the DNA TGTGCCAGCCAACAGGGTAGATCACCCCTCCACTTT. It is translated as CASQQGRSPLHF.

The CDR3 nucleotides read TGTGCCAGCAGCCGGGACAGGGGTGAGCAGTTCTTC. It codes for CASSRDRGEQFF. The V and J genes are TRBV6-5 and TRBJ2-1; 10 bases agree with TRBD1. CDR3 length equals 12 residues. Germline CDR1 is MNHEY and CDR2 is SVGAGI. Losses at the gene ends were 6 bases for V and 9 bases for J; bases not matched to a gene: 2.

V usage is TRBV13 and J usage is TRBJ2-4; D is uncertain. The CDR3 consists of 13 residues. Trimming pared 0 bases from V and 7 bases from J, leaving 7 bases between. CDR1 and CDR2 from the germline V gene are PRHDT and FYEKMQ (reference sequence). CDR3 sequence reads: CASSLGVWNIQYF. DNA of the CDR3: TGTGCCAGCAGCTTAGGCGTGTGGAACATTCAGTACTTC.

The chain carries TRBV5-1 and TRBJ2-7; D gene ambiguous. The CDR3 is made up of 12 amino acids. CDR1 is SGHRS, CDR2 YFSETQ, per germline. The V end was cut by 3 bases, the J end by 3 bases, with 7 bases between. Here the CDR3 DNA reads TGCGCCAGCAGCTCGGCGCTCTACGAGCAGTACTTC. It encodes CASSSALYEQYF.

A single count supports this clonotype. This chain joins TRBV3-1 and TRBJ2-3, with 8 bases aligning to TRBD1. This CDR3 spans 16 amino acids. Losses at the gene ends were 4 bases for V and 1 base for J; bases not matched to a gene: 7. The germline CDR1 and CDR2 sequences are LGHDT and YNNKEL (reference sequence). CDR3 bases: TGTGCCAGCAGCCCTCAGGGGGCAGGGGGCACAGATACGCAGTATTTT. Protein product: CASSPQGAGGTDTQYF.

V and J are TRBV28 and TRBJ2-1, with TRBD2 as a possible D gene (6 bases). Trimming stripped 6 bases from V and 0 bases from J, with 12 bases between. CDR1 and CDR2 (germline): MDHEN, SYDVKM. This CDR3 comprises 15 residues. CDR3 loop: CASRFIAASYNEQFF. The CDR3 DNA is TGTGCCAGCAGATTTATAGCGGCCTCCTACAATGAGCAGTTCTTC.

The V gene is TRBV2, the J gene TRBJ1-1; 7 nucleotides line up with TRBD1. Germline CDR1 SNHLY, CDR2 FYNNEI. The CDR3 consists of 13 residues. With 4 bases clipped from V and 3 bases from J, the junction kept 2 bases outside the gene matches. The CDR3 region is CASSGQGDTEAFF. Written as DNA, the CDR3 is TGTGCCAGCAGTGGACAGGGAGACACTGAAGCTTTCTTT.

CDR3 protein: CASSQTPGEQYF. In nucleotides, the CDR3 is TGTGCCAGCAGCCAAACCCCCGGGGAGCAGTACTTC. The chain links TRBV7-6 to TRBJ2-7, with unresolved D. This CDR3 has 12 residues. Trimming left V 5 bases short and J 7 bases short, with 12 bases between. Germline V CDR1 and CDR2: SGHVS, FNYEAQ. The full variable domain, rest sourced from reference TRBV7-6 and TRBJ2-7, is GAGVSQSPRYKVTKRGQDVALRCDPISGHVSLYWYRQALGQGPEFLTYFNYEAQQDKSGLPNDRFSAERPEGSISTLTIQRTEQRDSAMYRCASSQTPGEQYFGPGTRLTVT.

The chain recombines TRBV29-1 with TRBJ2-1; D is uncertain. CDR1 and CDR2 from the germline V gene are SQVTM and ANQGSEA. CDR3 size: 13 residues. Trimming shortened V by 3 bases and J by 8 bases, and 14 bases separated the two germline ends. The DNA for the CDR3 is TGCAGCGTTGAGGTGGGCGCCTGGGATGAGCAGTTCTTC. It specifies CSVEVGAWDEQFF.

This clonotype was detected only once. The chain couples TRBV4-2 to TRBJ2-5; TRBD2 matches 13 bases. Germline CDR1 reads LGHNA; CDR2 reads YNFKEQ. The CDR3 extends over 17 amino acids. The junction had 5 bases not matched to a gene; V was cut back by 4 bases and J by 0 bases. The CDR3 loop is CASSPGTSGDYQETQYF. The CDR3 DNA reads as TGTGCCAGCAGCCCCGGGACTAGCGGGGACTACCAAGAGACCCAGTACTTC.

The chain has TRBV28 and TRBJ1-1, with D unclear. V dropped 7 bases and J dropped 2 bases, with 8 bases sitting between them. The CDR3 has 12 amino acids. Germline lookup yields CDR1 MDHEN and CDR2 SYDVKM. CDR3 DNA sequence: TGTGCCAGCACCAACTACAACACTGAAGCTTTCTTT. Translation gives CASTNYNTEAFF.

CDR3 DNA sequence: TGTGCCAGTAGTATAGGTGGGAGGGGCTACAATGAGCAGTTCTTC. Encoded protein: CASSIGGRGYNEQFF. The V and J genes are TRBV19 and TRBJ2-1; 7 bases fit TRBD2. The CDR3 covers 15 residues. CDR1 and CDR2 from the germline V gene are LNHDA and SQIVND (reference sequence). Trimming at V came to 1 base and at J to 3 bases, leaving 3 bases not matched to a gene.

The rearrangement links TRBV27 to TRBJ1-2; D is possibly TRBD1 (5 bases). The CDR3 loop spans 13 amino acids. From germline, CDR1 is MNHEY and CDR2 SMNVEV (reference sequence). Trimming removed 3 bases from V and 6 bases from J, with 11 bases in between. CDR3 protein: CASSFTGAHGYTF. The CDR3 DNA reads TGTGCCAGCAGTTTTACCGGGGCACATGGCTACACCTTC.

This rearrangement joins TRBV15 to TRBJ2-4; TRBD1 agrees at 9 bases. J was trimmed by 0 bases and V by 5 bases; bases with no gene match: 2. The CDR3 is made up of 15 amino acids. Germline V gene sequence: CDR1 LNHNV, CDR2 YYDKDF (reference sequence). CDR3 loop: CATSGDRVAKNIQYF. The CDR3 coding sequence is TGTGCCACCAGCGGGGACAGGGTAGCCAAAAACATTCAGTACTTC.

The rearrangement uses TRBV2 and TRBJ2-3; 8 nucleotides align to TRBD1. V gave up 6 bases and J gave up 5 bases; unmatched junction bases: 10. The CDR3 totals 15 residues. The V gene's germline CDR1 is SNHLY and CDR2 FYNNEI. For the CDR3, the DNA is TGTGCCAGCAGACCAGGACAGGGATGGGTAGATACGCAGTATTTT. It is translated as CASRPGQGWVDTQYF.

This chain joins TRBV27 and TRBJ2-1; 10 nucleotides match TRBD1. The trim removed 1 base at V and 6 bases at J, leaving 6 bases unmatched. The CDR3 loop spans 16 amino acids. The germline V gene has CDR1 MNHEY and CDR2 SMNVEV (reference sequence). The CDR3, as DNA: TGTGCCAGCAGTTTATTGGGGGACAGGGGTATCAATGAGCAGTTCTTC. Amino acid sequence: CASSLLGDRGINEQFF.

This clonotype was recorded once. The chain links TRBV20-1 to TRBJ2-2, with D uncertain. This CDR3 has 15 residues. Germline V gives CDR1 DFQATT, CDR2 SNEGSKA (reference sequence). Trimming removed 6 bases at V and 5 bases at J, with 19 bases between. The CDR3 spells CSASRGASRTGELFF. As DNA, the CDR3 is TGCAGTGCCTCCCGCGGTGCGAGCAGGACCGGGGAGCTGTTTTTT.